This entry lists 6 T cell receptor beta chains sequenced from one sample in a study of cytomegalovirus exposure and HLA in healthy donors. Amplification used 60 Vbeta primers and 13 Jbeta primers. The protocol was immunoSEQ multiplex PCR, while the TCRdb copy is restricted to in-frame clones and leaves out a portion. The data show roughly 200,000 clones, approximately 78% seen once. What was sequenced was PBMCs. These receptors were collected from a woman between 40 and 55 years old in good health and CMV-seronegative.

V is TRBV6-1 and J is TRBJ1-3; D gene ambiguous. The CDR3 loop spans 15 amino acids. Germline assignment: CDR1 MNHNS and CDR2 SASEGT. The V end was cut by 0 bases, the J end by 0 bases, with 6 bases between. In nucleotides, the CDR3 is TGTGCCAGCAGTGAAGCGGCGGGCTCTGGAAACACCATATATTTT. Its translation is CASSEAAGSGNTIYF.

The V and J genes are TRBV28 and TRBJ2-7, with D possibly TRBD2 on 5 matching bases. Per germline, CDR1 MDHEN and CDR2 SYDVKM. This CDR3 has 16 amino acids. V lost 4 bases and J 2 bases, leaving 18 bases between the germline ends. CDR3 DNA: TGTGCCAGCAGTTCCGCAGAAAAAACGGGAACCTACGAGCAGTACTTC. The encoded protein is CASSSAEKTGTYEQYF.

The V gene is TRBV5-1, the J gene TRBJ2-7; 9 nucleotides line up with TRBD1. With 5 bases clipped from V and 2 bases from J, the junction kept 8 bases outside the gene matches. This CDR3 has 15 residues. CDR1 and CDR2 from the germline V gene are SGHRS and YFSETQ. CDR3 sequence (DNA): TGCGCCAGCAGATCCGGACAGGGGACCGCCTACGAGCAGTACTTC. Residues: CASRSGQGTAYEQYF.

This clone was seen more than once but under ten times. The V call is TRBV30, the J call TRBJ2-3, with D maybe TRBD1 (6 bases). Germline CDR1 and CDR2: GTSNPN and SVGIG (reference sequence). The CDR3 has 14 amino acids. V was trimmed by 0 bases and J by 3 bases, leaving 10 bases between them. This CDR3 is CAWSVQGGTDTQYF. The CDR3 coding sequence is TGTGCCTGGAGTGTACAAGGGGGAACAGATACGCAGTATTTT.

The chain carries TRBV25-1 and TRBJ1-5; D is undetermined. V was cut by 7 bases and J by 0 bases, with 16 bases left in between. The germline V gene encodes CDR1 MGHDK and CDR2 SYGVNS. The CDR3 runs 16 residues. The CDR3 here is CASTLTRGSSNQPQHF. DNA for the CDR3: TGTGCCAGCACCTTAACGAGAGGCAGTAGCAATCAGCCCCAGCATTTT.

This chain connects TRBV2 to TRBJ1-2, with a weak D call TRBD1 (5 bases). Germline-derived CDR1 and CDR2 are SNHLY and FYNNEI. This CDR3 is 13 amino acids long. The germline V and J ends were trimmed by 2 bases and 7 bases, with 11 bases remaining between them. The CDR3 bases are TGTGCCAGCAGTGAACAGGGAGGCGTTGGCTACACCTTC. Residues: CASSEQGGVGYTF.